The present T cell receptor (beta chain) was sequenced within a study of CD8 T cells in Susac syndrome. Random hexamers were used to reverse transcribe 0.5 to 1 ug of RNA. MiXCR was run by TCRdb on the immunoSEQ multiplex PCR reads, yielding one entry per CDR3 protein. The sample lists about 150,000 distinct CDR3 sequences, under 97% occurring once. CDR3 length equals 13 residues. Trimming stripped 6 bases from V and 6 bases from J, with 11 bases between. Germline V gene lookup returns CDR1 SNHLY and CDR2 FYNNEI. Sequenced input: CD4+ T cells from PBMCs. The TCR originated in a human donor with Susac syndrome. This chain joins TRBV2 and TRBJ2-2; D uncertain. Written as DNA, the CDR3 is TGTGCCAGCAGGTCCTTGGTGTCCGGGGAGCTGTTTTTT. Protein: CASRSLVSGELFF.